This T cell receptor (beta chain) was profiled in a study of blood T cell repertoires in COVID-19. The CDR3 contains 16 residues. CDR1 and CDR2 (germline): MRHNA, SNTAGT. Trimming shortened V by 0 bases and J by 7 bases, and 16 bases separated the two germline ends. Produced via immunoSEQ multiplex PCR; TCRdb's table is partial and in-frame only. The sample gives about 100,000 clones, roughly 83% of which show up once; about 4% is in the top ten. The sequence was obtained from a human donor in a cohort sampled during active COVID-19. The chain combines TRBV6-4 with TRBJ2-1; D not resolved. Source material: peripheral blood. The chain's CDR3 is CASSDSGQSRGNEQFF. As DNA, the CDR3 is TGTGCCAGCAGTGACTCTGGCCAGTCAAGAGGTAATGAGCAGTTCTTC.